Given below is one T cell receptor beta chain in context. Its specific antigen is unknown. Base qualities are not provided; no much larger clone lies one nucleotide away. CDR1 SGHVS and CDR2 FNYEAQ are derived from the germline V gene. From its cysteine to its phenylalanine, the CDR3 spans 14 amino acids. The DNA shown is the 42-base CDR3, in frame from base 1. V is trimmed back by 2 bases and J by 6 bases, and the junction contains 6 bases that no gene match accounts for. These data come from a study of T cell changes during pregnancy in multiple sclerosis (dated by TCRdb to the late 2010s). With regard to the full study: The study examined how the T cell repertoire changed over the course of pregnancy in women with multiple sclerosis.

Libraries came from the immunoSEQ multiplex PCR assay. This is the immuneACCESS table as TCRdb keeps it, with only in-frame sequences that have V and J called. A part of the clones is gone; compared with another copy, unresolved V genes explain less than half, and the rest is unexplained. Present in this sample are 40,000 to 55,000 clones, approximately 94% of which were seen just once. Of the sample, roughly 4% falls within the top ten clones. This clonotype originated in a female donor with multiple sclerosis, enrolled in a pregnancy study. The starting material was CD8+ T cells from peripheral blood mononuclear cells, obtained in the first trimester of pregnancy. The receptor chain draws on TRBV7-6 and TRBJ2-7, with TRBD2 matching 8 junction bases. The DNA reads TGTGCCAGCAGCTTACTCGGGAGGGCCTCCGAGCAGTACTTC. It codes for CASSLLGRASEQYF.